This paragraph reports one TCR beta chain. The data were obtained in a study of preoperative IRX-2 immunotherapy in early breast cancer. Treatment meaning: preoperative locoregional IRX-2 cytokine immunotherapy. Preoperative locoregional IRX-2 cytokine immunotherapy was tested in the phase Ib source study. Germline V gene lookup returns CDR1 SGHNT and CDR2 YENEEA. The CDR3 runs to 16 residues. V dropped 5 bases and J dropped 0 bases, with 14 bases sitting between them. Method: immunoSEQ multiplex PCR; TCRdb's copy keeps in-frame clones and lacks some. The sample gives some 840 clones, about 74% of which show up once; roughly 10% is in the top ten.

The TCR originated in a human donor with breast cancer. The chain joins TRBV11-3 to TRBJ1-3, with D unresolved. Material: tumor tissue, obtained after IRX-2 immunotherapy. CDR3 in DNA: TGTGCCAGCAGCCTCCGACCTAAAGGCTCTGGAAACACCATATATTTT. This sequence encodes CASSLRPKGSGNTIYF. Full variable domain (missing parts from reference TRBV11-3 and TRBJ1-3): EAGVVQSPRYKIIEKKQPVAFWCNPISGHNTLYWYLQNLGQGPELLIRYENEEAVDDSQLPKDRFSAERLKGVDSTLKIQPAELGDSAVYLCASSLRPKGSGNTIYFGEGSWLTVV.